Below are 29 T cell receptor beta chains sequenced from a single sample in a study of OX40 agonist ivuxolimab in advanced cancers. Only in-frame clones appear in the TCRdb table, and some are missing; sequencing was by immunoSEQ multiplex PCR. The sample records about 67,000 clones, about nine tenths being singletons. The sequencing used CD4+ or CD8+ T cells sorted from blood, collected in a trial of the OX40 agonist ivuxolimab. These receptors came from an adult with an advanced solid tumor such as melanoma, head and neck, liver or kidney cancer.

The chain uses TRBV11-2 and TRBJ1-2; 8 nucleotides align to TRBD1. The trim removed 1 base at V and 4 bases at J, leaving 5 bases unmatched. CDR1 is SGHAT, CDR2 FQNNGV, per germline. The CDR3 is 15 residues long. CDR3 in DNA: TGTGCCAGCAGCTTAGGGTTTACAGGGGGCTATGGCTACACCTTC. This codes for CASSLGFTGGYGYTF.

The gene calls are TRBV10-2 and TRBJ1-1; D unclear. CDR3 size: 13 residues. V lost 2 bases and J lost 3, with 7 bases in between. Germline V gene sequence: CDR1 WSHSY, CDR2 SAAADI. CDR3: CASSEGRDTEAFF. The CDR3 nucleotides read TGCGCCAGCAGTGAGGGGCGGGACACTGAAGCTTTCTTT.

V is TRBV2 and J is TRBJ1-5; no clear D gene. The CDR3 spans 16 residues. With 3 bases removed from V and 1 base from J, the gap between germline ends came to 13 bases. CDR1 SNHLY and CDR2 FYNNEI come from the germline V gene. CDR3 DNA sequence: TGTGCCAGCAGTGAGGGAAAATGGGGAAGCAATCAGCCCCAGCATTTT. Protein product: CASSEGKWGSNQPQHF.

The chain employs TRBV7-2 and TRBJ1-2, with D unclear. V was shortened by 4 bases and J by 5 bases, with 17 bases between the two germline ends. Germline CDR1 SGHTA, CDR2 FQGNSA. The CDR3 sequence is 15 residues long. CDR3 coding DNA: TGTGCCAGCAGCTCCAGTCAGGAGATAGGATATGGCTACACCTTC. This gives the protein CASSSSQEIGYGYTF.

The chain carries TRBV7-2 and TRBJ2-1; D call uncertain. Germline V CDR1 and CDR2: SGHTA, FQGNSA. Trimming left V 5 bases short and J 0 bases short, with 17 bases between. The CDR3 runs to 17 residues. CDR3: CASSPSFLASSYNEQFF. DNA of the CDR3: TGTGCCAGCAGCCCATCGTTTCTGGCCAGCTCCTACAATGAGCAGTTCTTC.

This chain connects TRBV18 to TRBJ1-1; possible D gene TRBD1, 5 bases. The CDR3 has 12 amino acids. Germline CDR1 reads KGHSH; CDR2 reads LQKENI. With 4 bases removed from V and 5 bases from J, the gap between germline ends came to 8 bases. The CDR3 bases are TGTGCCAGCTCACAAGGGGTGACTGAAGCTTTCTTT. Amino acids: CASSQGVTEAFF.

The chain uses TRBV6-6 and TRBJ1-2, with D perhaps TRBD1 (6 bases). CDR1 and CDR2 from the germline V gene are MNHNY and SVGAGI (reference sequence). CDR3 size: 13 residues. The ends were cut back, 4 bases at V and 8 bases at J, with 14 bases in the middle. CDR3 sequence reads: CASSLNRVGGYTF. The CDR3 DNA is TGTGCCAGCAGTTTAAACAGGGTGGGAGGCTACACCTTC.

The genes are TRBV30 and TRBJ1-2, with 7 positions matching TRBD1. The J segment lost 0 bases and the V segment lost 2 bases, leaving 6 bases of the junction unmatched. The CDR3 runs 15 residues. The germline V gene encodes CDR1 GTSNPN and CDR2 SVGIG (reference sequence). The CDR3 sequence: CAWSLLGGSNYGYTF. Written as DNA, the CDR3 is TGTGCCTGGAGTTTGTTAGGGGGCTCTAACTATGGCTACACCTTC.

CDR3 nucleotide sequence: TGTGCCAGCAGCTCGGGGGACTTATACACCGGGGAGCTGTTTTTT. Protein sequence: CASSSGDLYTGELFF. This rearrangement joins TRBV7-8 to TRBJ2-2; TRBD2 might be the D (6 bases). Between the trimmed V and J ends, which lost 4 bases and 3 bases, there was a span of 12 bases. The CDR3 has 15 amino acids. Germline V gene data show CDR1 as SGHVS and CDR2 as FQNEAQ.

This chain connects TRBV4-3 to TRBJ1-2, with D perhaps TRBD1 (6 bases). Germline CDR1 is LGHNA and CDR2 is YSLEER. This CDR3 is built from 17 residues. V was cut by 4 bases and J by 4 bases, with 22 bases left in between. The CDR3 sequence is CASSPAGAGQRSYGYTF. In DNA, the CDR3 is TGCGCCAGCAGCCCCGCAGGGGCAGGGCAGAGAAGCTATGGCTACACCTTC.

The chain is built from TRBV5-1 and TRBJ1-3; TRBD1 is a possible D gene (6 bases). Trimming shortened V by 1 base and J by 3 bases, and 11 bases separated the two germline ends. Germline V gene sequence: CDR1 SGHRS, CDR2 YFSETQ. The CDR3 runs to 15 residues. CDR3 amino acids: CASSLSGAGGNTIYF. CDR3 in DNA: TGCGCCAGCAGCTTGTCAGGGGCAGGTGGAAACACCATATATTTT. Combining the CDR3 with reference TRBV5-1 and TRBJ1-3 gives the whole variable domain KAGVTQTPRYLIKTRGQQVTLSCSPISGHRSVSWYQQTPGQGLQFLFEYFSETQRNKGNFPGRFSGRQFSNSRSEMNVSTLELGDSALYLCASSLSGAGGNTIYFGEGSWLTVV.

This clone appeared once. The gene calls are TRBV14 and TRBJ1-4; the D gene is possibly TRBD1 (6 bases). V shed 4 bases and J shed 7 bases, with 19 bases lying between them. This CDR3 region has 16 residues. Germline V CDR1 and CDR2: SGHDN, FVKESK. The CDR3 reads CASSPPVIRGIEKLFF. DNA of the CDR3: TGTGCCAGCAGCCCCCCCGTAATCAGGGGCATTGAAAAACTGTTTTTT.

V and J are TRBV7-9 and TRBJ1-5; 8 bases agree with TRBD1. This CDR3 spans 14 amino acids. J gave up 4 bases and V 5 bases, and 4 bases lay outside the gene matches. Germline V CDR1 and CDR2: SEHNR, FQNEAQ (reference sequence). The CDR3 DNA sequence: TGTGCCAGCAGCCCTGGACAGGGAAATCAGCCCCAGCATTTT. Translating gives CASSPGQGNQPQHF.

This chain uses TRBV10-1 with TRBJ2-1; 9 bases map to TRBD1. CDR1 is WNHNN and CDR2 is SYGVQD in the germline V gene (reference sequence). The CDR3 has 15 amino acids. After removal of 5 bases from V and 1 base from J, the junction contained 3 bases not matched to a gene. The CDR3 nucleotides read TGCGCCAGCAGTTTCGACAGGGGGTCCTACAATGAGCAGTTCTTC. Translation: CASSFDRGSYNEQFF.

V gene TRBV28 combines with J gene TRBJ2-5; D unresolved. The CDR3 is 12 amino acids. Germline V gives CDR1 MDHEN, CDR2 SYDVKM. V dropped 10 bases and J dropped 1 base, with 10 bases sitting between them. This CDR3 is CATRLGQETQYF. For the CDR3, the DNA is TGTGCCACCCGGTTGGGCCAAGAGACCCAGTACTTC.

This clone was observed once. The V gene is TRBV6-5, the J gene TRBJ2-7; no firm D call. CDR3 size: 13 residues. Per germline, CDR1 MNHEY and CDR2 SVGAGI. Trimming shortened V by 6 bases and J by 3 bases, and 12 bases separated the two germline ends. The CDR3 bases are TGTGCCAGCAGCCCCTCATGGCTCTACGAGCAGTACTTC. Encoded protein: CASSPSWLYEQYF.

This clone was counted a single time. The CDR3 nucleotides read TGTGCCATCAGTGAGTCGGTGGGGGCAGATACGCAGTATTTT. Residues: CAISESVGADTQYF. This rearrangement joins TRBV10-3 to TRBJ2-3; the D call may be TRBD1 or TRBD2 (5 bases each). Germline V gives CDR1 ENHRY, CDR2 SYGVKD. This CDR3 has 14 amino acids. V was clipped by 0 bases and J by 4 bases, with 8 bases between them.

V is TRBV28 and J is TRBJ2-5, with TRBD1 matching over 10 bases. The junction had 5 bases not matched to a gene; V was cut back by 5 bases and J by 2 bases. Germline lookup yields CDR1 MDHEN and CDR2 SYDVKM. This CDR3 has 15 amino acids. CDR3 sequence: CASSLTGGEQETQYF. In DNA, the CDR3 is TGTGCCAGCAGTCTGACAGGGGGCGAACAAGAGACCCAGTACTTC.

The chain uses TRBV6-6 and TRBJ1-2; D uncertain. The V gene lost 8 bases and the J gene lost 2 bases, with 15 bases spanning the gap. This CDR3 contains 14 residues. Germline values: CDR1 MNHNY, CDR2 SVGAGI (reference sequence). CDR3 sequence: CASHRAEGNYGYTF. Here the CDR3 DNA reads TGTGCCAGCCATAGGGCAGAAGGGAACTATGGCTACACCTTC.

The V and J genes are TRBV18 and TRBJ1-1; TRBD1 is a possible D gene (5 bases). This CDR3 is 14 amino acids long. The V gene lost 3 bases and the J gene lost 4 bases, with 12 bases spanning the gap. Germline V gene sequence: CDR1 KGHSH, CDR2 LQKENI. CDR3 DNA: TGTGCCAGCTCACCCCCCGGGGGAGGCACTGAAGCTTTCTTT. It specifies CASSPPGGGTEAFF.

CDR3 sequence: CASSVGGAIGTYNEQFF. CDR3 bases: TGTGCCAGCAGCGTAGGTGGAGCCATAGGGACCTACAATGAGCAGTTCTTC. The V gene is TRBV9, the J gene TRBJ2-1, with D unresolved. V lost 0 bases and J 2 bases, leaving 15 bases between the germline ends. CDR1 is SGDLS and CDR2 is YYNGEE in the germline V gene. The CDR3 sequence is 17 residues long.

The J gene is TRBJ2-1, the V gene TRBV15; no definite D call. V was pared by 1 base and J by 7 bases, with 8 bases between. The CDR3 loop spans 13 amino acids. Germline V gene lookup returns CDR1 LNHNV and CDR2 YYDKDF (reference sequence). The CDR3 bases are TGTGCCACCAGCAGAGCTAATCGAAATGAGCAGTTCTTC. Translating gives CATSRANRNEQFF.

The chain is built from TRBV19 and TRBJ2-7, with 7 nucleotides matching TRBD2. J was trimmed by 2 bases and V by 3 bases; bases with no gene match: 4. The CDR3 extends over 14 amino acids. Germline assignment: CDR1 LNHDA and CDR2 SQIVND (reference sequence). The CDR3 nucleotides are TGTGCCAGTAGTATCCCGGGGGGAACCTACGAGCAGTACTTC. Protein sequence: CASSIPGGTYEQYF.

The rearrangement uses TRBV6-6 and TRBJ1-1, with TRBD1 identical over 8 bases. The CDR3 extends over 15 amino acids. V dropped 2 bases and J dropped 8; count of bases not matched to a gene: 10. CDR1 is MNHNY, CDR2 SVGAGI, per germline (reference sequence). The CDR3, as DNA: TGTGCCAGCAGTTACCTATACAGGGGGGGAGAGGAAGCTTTCTTT. Translation: CASSYLYRGGEEAFF.

The table lists this clone with a count of one. The chain combines TRBV6-1 with TRBJ1-6; the D is unclear. The CDR3 is 15 residues long. Trimming took off 8 bases at V and 5 bases at J, with 16 bases between the two ends. Germline V gene lookup returns CDR1 MNHNS and CDR2 SASEGT. Here the CDR3 DNA reads TGTGCCAGCCGCCCCGGGCAGAATAATAATTCACCCCTCCACTTT. It is translated as CASRPGQNNNSPLHF.

Written as DNA, the CDR3 is TGTGCCAGTAGAGAGACAGGCAACTATGGCTACACCTTC. Residues: CASRETGNYGYTF. This chain connects TRBV6-5 to TRBJ1-2, with TRBD1 as a possible D gene (6 bases). The CDR3 has 13 amino acids. Trimming cost V 9 bases and J 2 bases, with 13 bases left between them. Germline CDR1 and CDR2: MNHEY and SVGAGI.

The rearrangement uses TRBV7-3 and TRBJ2-3, with D perhaps TRBD2 (5 bases). The germline gives CDR1 SGHTA, CDR2 FQGTGA. This CDR3 is 15 amino acids long. The V end lost 3 bases, the J end lost 5 bases, and 15 bases lay between the germline ends. The CDR3 spells CASSLVSGGLDTQYF. CDR3 in DNA: TGTGCCAGCAGCTTGGTCTCCGGCGGGTTAGATACGCAGTATTTT.

This rearrangement joins TRBV23-1 to TRBJ1-6; weak D call: TRBD1 (6 bases). TRBV23-1 is an ORF; its function is uncertain. V dropped 1 base and J dropped 8 bases, with 18 bases sitting between them. This CDR3 comprises 17 residues. In DNA form, the CDR3 reads TGCGCCAGCAGTCAATGGGCTCCATCACAGGGAGATTCACCCCTCCACTTT. Translating it yields CASSQWAPSQGDSPLHF.

The V and J genes are TRBV27 and TRBJ1-4; D is perhaps TRBD1 (5 bases). The V end was cut by 6 bases, the J end by 7 bases, with 12 bases between. Germline CDR1 and CDR2: MNHEY and SMNVEV (reference sequence). The CDR3 is 13 amino acids. CDR3 in amino acids: CASRGTAGEKLFF. CDR3 nucleotide sequence: TGTGCCAGCAGGGGGACCGCGGGTGAAAAACTGTTTTTT.